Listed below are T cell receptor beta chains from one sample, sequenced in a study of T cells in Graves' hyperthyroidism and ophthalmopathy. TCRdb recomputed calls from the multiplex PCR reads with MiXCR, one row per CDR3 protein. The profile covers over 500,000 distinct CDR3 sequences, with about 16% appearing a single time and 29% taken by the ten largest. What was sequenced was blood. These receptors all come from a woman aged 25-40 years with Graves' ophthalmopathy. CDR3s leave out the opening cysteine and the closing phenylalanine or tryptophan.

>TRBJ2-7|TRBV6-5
ASSTEDGSDYEQY
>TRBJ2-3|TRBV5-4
ASRYRDRGRGADTQY
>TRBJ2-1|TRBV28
ASSLLAGDANEQF
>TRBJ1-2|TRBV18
ASSPGDNYGYT
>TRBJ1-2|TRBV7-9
ASSPPGTDGYT
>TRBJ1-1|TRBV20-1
SVVENTEAF
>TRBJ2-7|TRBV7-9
ASSNDIRTSGRVYEQY
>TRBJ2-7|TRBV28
ASSSLSGGTYEQY
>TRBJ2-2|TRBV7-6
ASSLAVSPGELF
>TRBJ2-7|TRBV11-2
ASSLDRGQGAYEQY
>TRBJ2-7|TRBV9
ASSASGMESYEQY
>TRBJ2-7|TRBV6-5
ASSYVGVGGEQY
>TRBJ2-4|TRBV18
ASSLTVGTDIQY
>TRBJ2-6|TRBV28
ASSALGVGANVLT